The 11 T cell receptor beta chains below all came from one sample that was sequenced in a study of T-cell reconstitution after alpha-beta-depleted transplantation in children. Preparation of the TCRbeta library was carried out with unique molecular identifiers. TCRdb itself ran the PCR reads through MiXCR, one entry per CDR3 protein. The sample contains some 500,000 distinct CDR3 sequences, around 19% of which appear only once. The sequenced sample was PBMCs from the stem cell graft donor, obtained from the stem cell graft. These receptors came from a human donor who donated a stem cell graft to a child with acute lymphoblastic leukemia.

This clonotype has only a few counts. This CDR3 reads CSAQPGGLLYEQYF. Written as DNA, the CDR3 is TGCAGTGCACAACCGGGCGGACTACTCTACGAGCAGTACTTC. The chain combines TRBV20-1 with TRBJ2-7, with D maybe TRBD2 (6 bases). CDR1 and CDR2 (germline): DFQATT, SNEGSKA (reference sequence). This CDR3 has 14 residues. V was shortened by 6 bases and J by 3 bases, with 18 bases between the two germline ends.

The chain couples TRBV7-9 to TRBJ2-3; D is perhaps TRBD1 or TRBD2 (5 bases each). Germline V gives CDR1 SEHNR, CDR2 FQNEAQ (reference sequence). This CDR3 region has 17 residues. Trimming cost V 3 bases and J 6 bases, with 22 bases left between them. The CDR3 region has the DNA TGTGCCAGCAGCTTTGACGAAAAGGGGAGCGTCATGGATACGCAGTATTTT. Protein product: CASSFDEKGSVMDTQYF. Drawing the rest from reference TRBV7-9 and TRBJ2-3, the complete variable domain is DTGVSQNPRHKITKRGQNVTFRCDPISEHNRLYWYRQTLGQGPEFLTYFQNEAQLEKSRLLSDRFSAERPKGSFSTLEIQRTEQGDSAMYLCASSFDEKGSVMDTQYFGPGTRLTVL.

CDR3 nucleotide sequence: TGTGCCAGCAGTTTTCAGGGTCGATTAGAGACCCAGTACTTC. Translation gives CASSFQGRLETQYF. The chain joins TRBV27 to TRBJ2-5, with D possibly TRBD1 on 5 matching bases. This CDR3 region has 14 residues. V shed 3 bases and J shed 4 bases, with 12 bases lying between them. Germline V gives CDR1 MNHEY, CDR2 SMNVEV (reference sequence).

This clonotype was picked up a small number of times. J is TRBJ2-3 and V is TRBV20-1, with 7 bases lining up with TRBD1. The CDR3 loop spans 16 amino acids. Germline trimming cut 0 bases from V and 2 bases from J; bases unmatched to any gene: 8. The germline V gene has CDR1 DFQATT and CDR2 SNEGSKA (reference sequence). The CDR3 is CSARDVTGTYTDTQYF. In nucleotides, the CDR3 is TGCAGTGCTAGAGACGTGACAGGGACATACACAGATACGCAGTATTTT.

V gene TRBV13 combines with J gene TRBJ2-7; TRBD2 agrees at 10 bases. CDR1 is PRHDT and CDR2 is FYEKMQ in the germline V gene (reference sequence). V was clipped by 3 bases and J by 6 bases; unmatched bases: 14. This CDR3 spans 17 amino acids. The CDR3: CASSFGASSGRMGEQYF. CDR3 in DNA: TGTGCCAGCAGCTTCGGCGCCTCTAGCGGGAGAATGGGCGAGCAGTACTTC.

The rearrangement links TRBV7-3 to TRBJ2-7; 9 bases map to TRBD2. Germline trimming cut 5 bases from V and 0 bases from J; bases unmatched to any gene: 5. The CDR3 is made up of 15 amino acids. Germline CDR1 and CDR2: SGHTA and FQGTGA. CDR3 protein: CASSEYSGSSYEQYF. In nucleotides, the CDR3 is TGTGCCAGCAGCGAATATAGCGGGAGCTCCTACGAGCAGTACTTC.

The chain couples TRBV15 to TRBJ1-5, with no clear D. Germline V gene sequence: CDR1 LNHNV, CDR2 YYDKDF (reference sequence). This CDR3 comprises 16 residues. V lost 1 base to trimming and J lost 7 bases, with 17 bases between them. The CDR3, as DNA: TGTGCCACCAGCAGAGGGGTAGGGCGCTCCGGGCAGCCCCAGCATTTT. This gives the protein CATSRGVGRSGQPQHF.

This chain joins TRBV12-3 or TRBV12-4 and TRBJ2-1; 7 bases match TRBD2. CDR3 length: 18 residues. Trimming removed 7 bases from V and 2 bases from J; junction bases left unmatched: 17. CDR3 coding DNA: TGTGCCAGCATTTCTTCCCCCTACGGGAGGTGGACCTACAATGAGCAGTTCTTC. It encodes CASISSPYGRWTYNEQFF.

The chain employs TRBV7-9 and TRBJ2-7, with 10 bases fitting TRBD1. J lost 4 bases, V lost 5 bases, and 8 bases had no gene match. CDR1 and CDR2 from the germline V gene are SEHNR and FQNEAQ (reference sequence). The CDR3 is 15 amino acids. The CDR3 reads CASSPPDRGGYEQYF. For the CDR3, the DNA is TGTGCCAGCAGCCCCCCGGACAGGGGGGGGTACGAGCAGTACTTC.

The chain has TRBV3-1 and TRBJ2-3, with 9 positions matching TRBD2. Germline trimming cut 1 base from V and 5 bases from J; bases unmatched to any gene: 10. Germline CDR1 and CDR2: LGHDT and YNNKEL (reference sequence). The CDR3 is made up of 17 amino acids. In DNA, the CDR3 is TGTGCCAGCAGCCAAGCAGCCCTAGCGGGAACGATAGATACGCAGTATTTT. This codes for CASSQAALAGTIDTQYF.

The rearrangement uses TRBV5-1 and TRBJ1-1, with D unclear. Germline-derived CDR1 and CDR2 are SGHRS and YFSETQ. CDR3 length: 12 amino acids. The V and J ends lost 1 base and 8 bases respectively, with 9 bases between them. CDR3 protein: CASSLIEGEAFF. The CDR3 coding sequence is TGCGCCAGCAGCTTGATTGAGGGCGAAGCTTTCTTT.